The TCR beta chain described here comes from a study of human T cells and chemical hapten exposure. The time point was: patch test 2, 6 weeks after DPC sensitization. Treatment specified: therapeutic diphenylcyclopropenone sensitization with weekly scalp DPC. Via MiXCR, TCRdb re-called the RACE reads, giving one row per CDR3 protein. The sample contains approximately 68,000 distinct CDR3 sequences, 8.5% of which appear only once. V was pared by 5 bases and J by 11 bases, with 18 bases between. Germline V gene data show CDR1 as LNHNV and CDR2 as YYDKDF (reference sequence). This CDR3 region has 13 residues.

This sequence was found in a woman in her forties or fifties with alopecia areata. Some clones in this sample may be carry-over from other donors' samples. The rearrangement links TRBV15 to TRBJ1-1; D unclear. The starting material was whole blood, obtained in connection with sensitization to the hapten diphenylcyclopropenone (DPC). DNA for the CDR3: TGTGCCACCAGCCGGGGAGCGACGAGAGGGGCTTTCTTT. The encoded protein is CATSRGATRGAFF.